Sequencing of this TCR beta chain was carried out in a study of blood T cells in healthy people across ages (dated by TCRdb to between 2014 and 2017). As for the study more broadly: In model experiments, roughly one uniquely barcoded TCR beta cDNA molecule per two T cells was captured by template switching. Age-related changes in TCR beta repertoire diversity were measured in the study by deep sequencing normalized with unique cDNA molecular identifiers. The donors were divided into four age groups: young (average roughly 15 years), middle-aged (approximately 39), aged (62) and long-lived (approximately 74). The study analyzed two additional independent replicas of 1 million unique cDNA reads from the same blood draw for two donors, one aged 18 to 29 and one aged 80 or older. To avoid experimental bias, donors of different ages were randomly spread across the sequencing lanes.

Receptor libraries were prepared by 5' RACE. The data were produced on an Illumina HiSeq 2500. A second PCR of 7 to 11 cycles was run with a J-beta primer mix and a sample-barcoded 5' primer. Each TCR beta cDNA molecule received a unique molecular identifier from a template-switch 5' adaptor carrying 12 random nucleotides. Each sample yielded at least 2.5 million CDR3-containing paired-end reads. First-strand cDNA synthesis was performed from all RNA using the Mint cDNA synthesis kit, with priming by a TRBC-specific oligonucleotide. Following uracil-DNA glycosylase treatment, all cDNA underwent a first 18-cycle PCR with the universal primers M1SS and BC2_uni_R. The original pipeline was this. Normalization of each sample was performed by random selection of 1 million high-quality reads, each carrying a distinct molecular identifier. Instead of being binned into consensus sequences, reads that shared molecular identifiers were thrown out. MiTCR, set to a Q25 quality threshold and the strictest error-elimination algorithm, was used for CDR3 identification, clonotype clustering and error correction. A nonparametric unseen species model with Euler transformation was used to estimate a lower bound on total TCR beta diversity. Starting from the raw public reads, TCRdb applied fastp trimming at Q25, assembled clones with MiXCR and retained in-frame beta chains. CDR3 protein duplicates are merged, each entry listing the most common genes and DNA. TCRdb's processing, not the study's, gives the V and J calls here. In this sample the table shows 1.5 million to 2 million distinct CDR3 sequences, roughly 27% of which occur a single time. The ten largest clones take up less than 9.5% of the sample.

This clonotype came up a few times. Its antigen specificity is not known. Base qualities were left out, and no much larger clone turns up one base away. On the study overall, not on this receptor specifically: Total diversity estimates from one million sequenced T cells were considered lower bounds and underestimates. Compared with the aged group, the long-lived group had more naive CD4+ T cells, fewer expanded clones and increased TCR diversity, a pattern suggesting age selection. The CMV infection status of donors was not known, potentially confounding age-related changes in expanded clonotypes. Bulk unsorted PBMC profiling prevented conclusive comparison of naive and antigen-experienced compartments. Observed TCR beta diversity per million T cells fell roughly linearly with age, and a significant reduction was already apparent by age roughly 40. There was a strong correlation between observed TCR beta diversity and the percentage of naive T cells measured by flow cytometry.

Systemically healthy Caucasian individuals from Russia, some 38 in total and aged roughly 6 to 100 years, were included as donors. Around 9.7 milliliters of peripheral blood were collected from each donor into EDTA-treated Vacutainer tubes. PBMCs were isolated by Ficoll-Paque density-gradient centrifugation, with at least 7 million obtained per sample. Trizol reagent was used to extract total RNA from the PBMCs, yielding at least 6 micrograms per sample. For every donor, flow cytometry on a PBMC aliquot measured the percentage of naive CD45RAhigh/CD27high T cells. CDR1 and CDR2 are drawn from the germline V gene: LGHNA, YSLEER. V and J are trimmed by 4 bases and 3 bases, and the gene matches miss 8 bases of the junction. The CDR3 spans 15 residues, from the cysteine through the phenylalanine. Here the CDR3 DNA is all that survives: 45 bases in frame from base 1.

This TCR was sampled from a woman aged 25 to 45 in good health. Sequencing used blood. This chain is built from TRBV4-3 and TRBJ1-2; 7 middle bases align to TRBD1. The DNA reads TGCGCCAGCAGCCGGAGCACAGGGGCAGACTATGGCTACACCTTC. This sequence encodes CASSRSTGADYGYTF.